These 27 T cell receptor beta chains were all obtained from the same sample, sequenced in a study of identical twins. TCRdb ran MiXCR on the 5' RACE reads and lists one entry per CDR3 protein. This sample has approximately 700,000 distinct CDR3 sequences, with 6% to 6.5% found just once. Sequenced input: naive T cells sorted from blood. These receptor sequences come from a man aged 18 to 30 in good health.

Turning to this clonotype: A much larger clone lies a single base off, so this may be a read error. This CDR3 is CASSRLAGDPNDNEQFF. The CDR3 coding sequence is TGTGCCAGCAGCCGTCTAGCGGGAGATCCCAATGACAATGAGCAGTTCTTC. The chain couples TRBV21-1 to TRBJ2-1; TRBD2, as called in the table, went unchecked against the DNA. TRBV21-1 constitutes a pseudogene. This CDR3 spans 17 amino acids.

This clonotype was observed at least ten times. The J gene is TRBJ1-4, the V gene TRBV7-8; D remains unclear. In germline, CDR1 is SGHVS, CDR2 FQNEAQ. The CDR3 is 16 residues long. Between the trimmed V and J ends, which lost 2 bases and 5 bases, there was a span of 15 bases. CDR3 DNA sequence: TGTGCCAGCAGCTTAAATAGTGCCAGACCAAATGAAAAACTGTTTTTT. It codes for CASSLNSARPNEKLFF.

This clonotype has at least ten counts. The chain is built from TRBV12-3 or TRBV12-4 and TRBJ2-4, with D perhaps TRBD1 or TRBD2 (5 bases each). V dropped 3 bases and J dropped 9 bases, with 12 bases sitting between them. This CDR3 is 13 amino acids long. The CDR3 spells CASSFQGRGIQYF. The CDR3 nucleotides read TGTGCCAGCAGTTTTCAGGGTCGGGGCATTCAGTACTTC.

This clonotype showed up many times. The V gene is TRBV12-3 or TRBV12-4, the J gene TRBJ2-3; TRBD1 aligns across 7 bases. The CDR3 runs 15 residues. V lost 6 bases to trimming and J lost 0 bases; unmatched junction nucleotides: 6. CDR3 residues: CASRMTGSSTDTQYF. CDR3 nucleotides: TGTGCCAGCAGAATGACAGGGTCTAGCACAGATACGCAGTATTTT.

The table lists this clonotype with a few counts. V gene TRBV5-4 combines with J gene TRBJ2-1; D uncertain. V was pared by 0 bases and J by 6 bases, with 7 bases between. This CDR3 comprises 13 residues. Germline V CDR1 and CDR2: SGHNT, YYREEE (reference sequence). DNA of the CDR3: TGTGCCAGCAGCTTGGAGAGGCCCAATGAGCAGTTCTTC. Its protein is CASSLERPNEQFF.

This clonotype was seen only a few times. The chain uses TRBV20-1 and TRBJ2-2; no clear D gene. The CDR3 runs 14 residues. Germline values: CDR1 DFQATT, CDR2 SNEGSKA (reference sequence). Trimming pared 6 bases from V and 4 bases from J, leaving 15 bases between. The CDR3 region has the DNA TGCAGTGCCGGAAACGGGCAGATCACCGGGGAGCTGTTTTTT. Translating it yields CSAGNGQITGELFF.

This clonotype has only a few counts. The rearrangement uses TRBV5-1 and TRBJ2-7; 7 bases line up with TRBD2. V was clipped by 2 bases and J by 4 bases; unmatched bases: 12. From germline, CDR1 is SGHRS and CDR2 YFSETQ. The CDR3 has 16 amino acids. CDR3 coding DNA: TGCGCCAGCAGCTTCAGTAGCGGGCCGACTGATTACGAGCAGTACTTC. It translates to CASSFSSGPTDYEQYF.

This clonotype was seen a few times. The rearrangement links TRBV20-1 to TRBJ2-2; no clear D. V dropped 6 bases and J dropped 0 bases, with 5 bases sitting between them. The CDR3 sequence is 12 residues long. Germline loops: CDR1 DFQATT, CDR2 SNEGSKA (reference sequence). The CDR3 sequence: CSAHSNTGELFF. The CDR3 nucleotides read TGCAGTGCCCACTCGAACACCGGGGAGCTGTTTTTT.

The DNA of the CDR3 is TGTGCCAGCAGGTCCGCAGCCTCTGGGGCCAACGTCCTGACTTTC. As protein: CASRSAASGANVLTF. The chain has TRBV7-9 and TRBJ2-6, with D unresolved. This CDR3 is 15 amino acids long. Trimming took 6 bases from V and 0 from J, leaving 9 bases between them. The germline CDR1 and CDR2 sequences are SEHNR and FQNEAQ (reference sequence).

This clonotype was recorded many times. The chain carries TRBV20-1 and TRBJ2-5; D is perhaps TRBD1 or TRBD2 (5 bases each). The CDR3 extends over 14 amino acids. Trimming cost V 1 base and J 1 base, with 10 bases left between them. Germline CDR1 and CDR2: DFQATT and SNEGSKA (reference sequence). CDR3 protein: CSARGTGTQETQYF. As DNA, the CDR3 is TGCAGTGCTAGAGGTACCGGGACCCAAGAGACCCAGTACTTC.

The chain carries TRBV7-6 and TRBJ1-1; 10 bases are shared with TRBD1. There are 16 residues in the CDR3. The germline V gene has CDR1 SGHVS and CDR2 FNYEAQ. Trimming at V came to 10 bases and at J to 3 bases, leaving 14 bases not matched to a gene. The CDR3 nucleotides read TGTGCCACGAGTACCGGGGGAGACAGGGGGCACACTGAAGCTTTCTTT. It specifies CATSTGGDRGHTEAFF.

This rearrangement joins TRBV7-9 to TRBJ2-7; D is ambiguous. Trimming pared 3 bases from V and 2 bases from J, leaving 20 bases between. Germline-derived CDR1 and CDR2 are SEHNR and FQNEAQ (reference sequence). The CDR3 consists of 17 residues. Here the CDR3 DNA reads TGTGCCAGCAGCTTCTACAGCGAGAAAACCTCCACCTACGAGCAGTACTTC. Encoded protein: CASSFYSEKTSTYEQYF. The whole variable domain, filled in from reference TRBV7-9 and TRBJ2-7, reads DTGVSQNPRHKITKRGQNVTFRCDPISEHNRLYWYRQTLGQGPEFLTYFQNEAQLEKSRLLSDRFSAERPKGSFSTLEIQRTEQGDSAMYLCASSFYSEKTSTYEQYFGPGTRLTVT.

CDR3 coding DNA: TGCGCCAGCAGCGCCGACAGGGGGGACACCATATATTTT. It encodes CASSADRGDTIYF. The chain combines TRBV5-1 with TRBJ1-3; 9 nucleotides match TRBD1. The CDR3 has 13 residues. Germline trimming cut 4 bases from V and 8 bases from J; bases unmatched to any gene: 4. In germline, CDR1 is SGHRS, CDR2 YFSETQ. Using reference TRBV5-1 and TRBJ1-3 for the parts outside the CDR3, the full variable domain is KAGVTQTPRYLIKTRGQQVTLSCSPISGHRSVSWYQQTPGQGLQFLFEYFSETQRNKGNFPGRFSGRQFSNSRSEMNVSTLELGDSALYLCASSADRGDTIYFGEGSWLTVV.

This clonotype occurred many times. The rearrangement uses TRBV29-1 and TRBJ2-5; D remains ambiguous. With 5 bases removed from V and 3 bases from J, the gap between germline ends came to 10 bases. This CDR3 has 12 residues. Germline V lookup: CDR1 SQVTM, CDR2 ANQGSEA. The CDR3: CSVHKGEETQYF. The CDR3 nucleotides read TGCAGCGTTCATAAAGGAGAAGAGACCCAGTACTTC.

This clonotype was observed at least ten times. V and J are TRBV6-1 and TRBJ1-3; 7 bases match TRBD1. This CDR3 contains 14 residues. The trim removed 8 bases at V and 4 bases at J, leaving 8 bases unmatched. The V gene's germline CDR1 is MNHNS and CDR2 SASEGT. For the CDR3, the DNA is TGTGCCAGCCGAAGACAGGGCCAAGGAAACACCATATATTTT. This encodes CASRRQGQGNTIYF.

This clonotype was counted between two and nine times. The chain carries TRBV27 and TRBJ2-3, with 13 bases identical to TRBD2. Germline V gene lookup returns CDR1 MNHEY and CDR2 SMNVEV (reference sequence). This CDR3 is 16 amino acids long. V was clipped by 6 bases and J by 5 bases; unmatched bases: 8. The DNA of the CDR3 is TGTGCCAGCAGCCGGGGACTAGCGGGATCCCTAGATACGCAGTATTTT. It is translated as CASSRGLAGSLDTQYF.

The rearrangement uses TRBV11-2 and TRBJ1-1, with a weak D call TRBD1 (6 bases). Trimming removed 4 bases from V and 5 bases from J, with 17 bases in between. There are 15 residues in the CDR3. CDR1 and CDR2 from the germline V gene are SGHAT and FQNNGV. As DNA, the CDR3 is TGTGCCAGCAGCTCCGTAGGGGGAGGAGATACTGAAGCTTTCTTT. It encodes CASSSVGGGDTEAFF. The whole variable domain, filled in from reference TRBV11-2 and TRBJ1-1, reads EAGVAQSPRYKIIEKRQSVAFWCNPISGHATLYWYQQILGQGPKLLIQFQNNGVVDDSQLPKDRFSAERLKGVDSTLKIQPAKLEDSAVYLCASSSVGGGDTEAFFGQGTRLTVV.

This clonotype was recorded many times. The V and J genes are TRBV25-1 and TRBJ1-1; the match to TRBD1 covers 7 bases. This CDR3 contains 14 residues. V lost 3 bases, J lost 7 bases, and 8 bases stayed unmatched. Germline CDR1 and CDR2: MGHDK and SYGVNS. CDR3 in DNA: TGTGCCAGCAGTGACTCCCTCAGGGGGGTTGAAGCTTTCTTT. It encodes CASSDSLRGVEAFF. The complete variable domain, with remaining parts taken from reference TRBV25-1 and TRBJ1-1, reads EADIYQTPRYLVIGTGKKITLECSQTMGHDKMYWYQQDPGMELHLIHYSYGVNSTEKGDLSSESTVSRIRTEHFPLTLESARPSHTSQYLCASSDSLRGVEAFFGQGTRLTVV.

The chain carries TRBV7-8 and TRBJ2-1; D gene unclear. Looked up from germline, CDR1 is SGHVS and CDR2 is FQNEAQ. The CDR3 extends over 15 amino acids. V lost 1 base to trimming and J lost 4 bases, with 11 bases between them. The CDR3 here is CASSLDSGGYNEQFF. CDR3 DNA: TGTGCCAGCAGCTTAGATTCCGGCGGTTACAATGAGCAGTTCTTC. The full variable domain, its missing parts supplied by reference TRBV7-8 and TRBJ2-1, is GAGVSQSPRYKVAKRGQDVALRCDPISGHVSLFWYQQALGQGPEFLTYFQNEAQLDKSGLPSDRFFAERPEGSVSTLKIQRTQQEDSAVYLCASSLDSGGYNEQFFGPGTRLTVL.

The chain links TRBV7-2 to TRBJ1-3; the D gene is possibly TRBD1 (5 bases). Germline lookup yields CDR1 SGHTA and CDR2 FQGNSA. The CDR3 is 18 amino acids. V was clipped by 0 bases and J by 2 bases, with 17 bases between them. CDR3 residues: CASSLARGRLRAGNTIYF. CDR3 bases: TGTGCCAGCAGCTTAGCGCGGGGACGGCTAAGAGCTGGAAACACCATATATTTT.

The genes are TRBV6-1 and TRBJ2-7; D may be TRBD1 (6 bases). Trimming took off 7 bases at V and 2 bases at J, with 15 bases between the two ends. Germline V gives CDR1 MNHNS, CDR2 SASEGT. This CDR3 comprises 14 residues. CDR3 DNA: TGTGCCAGCAAGAGCAGGGGATCTACCTACGAGCAGTACTTC. It yields the protein CASKSRGSTYEQYF.

This clonotype was seen repeatedly, ten times or more. The V call is TRBV6-6, the J call TRBJ2-5; D is undetermined. Germline V CDR1 and CDR2: MNHNY, SVGAGI (reference sequence). The CDR3 consists of 13 residues. V dropped 6 bases and J dropped 2 bases, with 10 bases sitting between them. DNA of the CDR3: TGTGCCAGCAGACTCGGTGGGCAAGAGACCCAGTACTTC. It translates to CASRLGGQETQYF.

This clonotype was counted many times. The chain recombines TRBV28 with TRBJ2-1, with D possibly TRBD2 on 7 matching bases. This CDR3 is 20 amino acids long. CDR1 is MDHEN and CDR2 is SYDVKM in the germline V gene. The V gene lost 3 bases and the J gene lost 3 bases, with 27 bases spanning the gap. This CDR3 reads CASSFPSGGRGLAIYNEQFF. CDR3 sequence (DNA): TGTGCCAGCAGTTTCCCTTCCGGGGGGCGCGGGCTAGCGATCTACAATGAGCAGTTCTTC.

Only a few counts were recorded for this clonotype. The chain is built from TRBV6-2 or TRBV6-3 and TRBJ2-2, with 13 bases fitting TRBD2. Trimming removed 7 bases from V and 4 bases from J; junction bases left unmatched: 6. Looked up from germline, CDR1 is MNHEY and CDR2 is SVGEGT. CDR3 length equals 16 residues. CDR3 protein: CASTLGLAGVTGELFF. In nucleotides, the CDR3 is TGTGCCAGCACCCTAGGACTAGCGGGAGTCACCGGGGAGCTGTTTTTT.

This clonotype turned up a few times. The gene calls are TRBV29-1 and TRBJ2-2; the D gene is possibly TRBD1 (6 bases). CDR3 length equals 12 residues. Trimming took off 7 bases at V and 1 base at J, with 7 bases between the two ends. Germline CDR1 and CDR2: SQVTM and ANQGSEA. The CDR3 coding sequence is TGCAGCGGAGGGGGGAACACCGGGGAGCTGTTTTTT. Translated: CSGGGNTGELFF.

The chain combines TRBV6-2 or TRBV6-3 with TRBJ2-3, with 10 bases that match TRBD2. The CDR3 has 17 residues. CDR1 and CDR2 (germline): MNHEY, SVGEGT. V was pared by 2 bases and J by 0 bases, with 5 bases of the junction left unmatched. CDR3: CASSYRTSGTSTDTQYF. CDR3 in DNA: TGTGCCAGCAGTTACCGAACTAGCGGGACCAGCACAGATACGCAGTATTTT.

This clonotype appeared a single time. The V and J genes are TRBV15 and TRBJ1-2; D remains ambiguous. This CDR3 region has 15 residues. Germline V gene data show CDR1 as LNHNV and CDR2 as YYDKDF (reference sequence). V lost 0 bases and J 4 bases, leaving 12 bases between the germline ends. CDR3 sequence (DNA): TGTGCCACCAGCAGAGAGGTACAGCTATTCTATGGCTACACCTTC. It specifies CATSREVQLFYGYTF.